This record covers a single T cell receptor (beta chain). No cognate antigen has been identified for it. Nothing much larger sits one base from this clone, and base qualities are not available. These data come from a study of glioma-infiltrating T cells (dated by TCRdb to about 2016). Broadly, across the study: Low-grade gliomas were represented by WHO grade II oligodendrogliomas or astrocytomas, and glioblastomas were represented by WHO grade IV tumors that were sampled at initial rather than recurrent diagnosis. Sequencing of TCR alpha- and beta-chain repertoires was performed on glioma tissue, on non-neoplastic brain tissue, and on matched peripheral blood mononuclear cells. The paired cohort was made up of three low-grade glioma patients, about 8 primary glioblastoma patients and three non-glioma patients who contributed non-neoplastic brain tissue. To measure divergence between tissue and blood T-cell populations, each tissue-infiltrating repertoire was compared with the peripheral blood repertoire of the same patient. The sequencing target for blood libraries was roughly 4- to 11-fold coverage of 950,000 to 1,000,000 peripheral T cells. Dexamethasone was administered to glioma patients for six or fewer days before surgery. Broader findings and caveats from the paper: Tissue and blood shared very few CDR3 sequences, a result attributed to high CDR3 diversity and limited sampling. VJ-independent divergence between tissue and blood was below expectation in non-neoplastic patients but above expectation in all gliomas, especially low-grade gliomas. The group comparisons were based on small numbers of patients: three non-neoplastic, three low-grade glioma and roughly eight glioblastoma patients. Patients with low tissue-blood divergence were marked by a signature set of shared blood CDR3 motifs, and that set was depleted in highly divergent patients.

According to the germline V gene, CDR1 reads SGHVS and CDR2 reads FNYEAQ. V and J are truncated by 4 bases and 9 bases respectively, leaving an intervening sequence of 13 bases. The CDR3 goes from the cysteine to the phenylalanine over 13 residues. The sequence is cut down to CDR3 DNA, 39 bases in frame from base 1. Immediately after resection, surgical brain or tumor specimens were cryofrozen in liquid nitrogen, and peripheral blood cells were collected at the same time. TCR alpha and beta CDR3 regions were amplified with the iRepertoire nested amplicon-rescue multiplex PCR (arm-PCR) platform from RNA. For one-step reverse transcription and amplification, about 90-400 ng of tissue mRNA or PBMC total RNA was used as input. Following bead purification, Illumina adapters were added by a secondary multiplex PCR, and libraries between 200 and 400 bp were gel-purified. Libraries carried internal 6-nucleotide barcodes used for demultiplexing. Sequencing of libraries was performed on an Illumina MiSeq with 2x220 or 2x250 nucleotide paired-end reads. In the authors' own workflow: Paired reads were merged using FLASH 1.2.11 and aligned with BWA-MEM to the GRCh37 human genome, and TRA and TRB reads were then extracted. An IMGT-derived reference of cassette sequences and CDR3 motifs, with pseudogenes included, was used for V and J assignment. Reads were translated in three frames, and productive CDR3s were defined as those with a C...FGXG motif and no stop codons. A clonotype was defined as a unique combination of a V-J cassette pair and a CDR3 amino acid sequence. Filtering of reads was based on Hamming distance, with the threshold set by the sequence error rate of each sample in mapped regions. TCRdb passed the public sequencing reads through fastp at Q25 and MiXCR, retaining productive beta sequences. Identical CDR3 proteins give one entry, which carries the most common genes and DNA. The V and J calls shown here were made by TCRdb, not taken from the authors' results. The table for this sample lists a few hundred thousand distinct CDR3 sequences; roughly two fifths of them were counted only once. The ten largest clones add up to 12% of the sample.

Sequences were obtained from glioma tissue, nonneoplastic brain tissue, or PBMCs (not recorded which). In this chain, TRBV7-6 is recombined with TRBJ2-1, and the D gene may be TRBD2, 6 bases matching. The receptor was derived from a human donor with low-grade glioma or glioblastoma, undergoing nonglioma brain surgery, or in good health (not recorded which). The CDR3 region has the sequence CASSSGLRGEQFF. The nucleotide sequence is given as TGTGCCAGCAGCTCGGGACTCCGCGGTGAGCAGTTCTTC.